Listed here is a single TCR beta chain. This sample was taken from a study of shared clonotypes between healthy human individuals. In the study overall: Donors, aged 18 to 49, were a couple of women and a few men.

TCRdb's copy holds only in-frame clones and misses some; the assay was immunoSEQ multiplex PCR. The sample shows more than 2 million clones, 90% to 95% of them seen only once. J lost 0 bases, V lost 0 bases, and 5 bases had no gene match. This CDR3 comprises 16 residues. Per the germline V gene, CDR1 is MNHEY and CDR2 is SVGAGI. The receptor comes from a young man in good health. Sequenced: naive CD4+ T cells sorted from blood. Subset in this sample: CD45RA+ positively selected. The chain is built from TRBV6-5 and TRBJ2-7; 7 bases match TRBD1. CDR3 coding DNA: TGTGCCAGCAGTTACTCGAGGGGGCTAATCTCCTACGAGCAGTACTTC. This gives the protein CASSYSRGLISYEQYF.